A selection of T cell receptor beta chains follows, all from one sample in a study of blood T cells in healthy people across ages. TCRdb re-called the 5' RACE reads with MiXCR, one entry per CDR3 protein. The sample records roughly 1,300,000 distinct CDR3 sequences, approximately 59% being singletons. The specimen sequenced was blood. These receptors came from a young man in good health. The CDR3 runs from the conserved cysteine through the conserved F or W. The order of the fields is D gene, clone size, V gene, J gene, CDR3 DNA, CDR3 protein. D genes are given only for firm matches. Where a row states a size, it is once, few, many or the class of an expanded clone; other rows omit it.

.,.,TRBV28,TRBJ2-7,TGTGCCAGCAGTTTGGGCGGGAATCCCTACGAGCAGTACTTC,CASSLGGNPYEQYF
.,few,TRBV7-2,TRBJ2-7,TGTGCCAGCAGCTTGCAGGGGAAATACGAGCAGTACTTC,CASSLQGKYEQYF
TRBD1,.,TRBV20-1,TRBJ1-5,TGCAGTGCTAGCGACAGGGTGGTTCAGCCCCAGCATTTT,CSASDRVVQPQHF
.,.,TRBV25-1,TRBJ2-3,TGTGCCAGCGAGGCTCCAGGTTTCGGAGATACGCAGTATTTT,CASEAPGFGDTQYF
.,.,TRBV5-4,TRBJ1-2,TGTGCCAGCAGCGTGGACGCGGGATATGGCTACACCTTC,CASSVDAGYGYTF
.,few,TRBV7-9,TRBJ2-2,TGTGCCAGCAGCTTAGTAAACAGGGCGAGAACCGGGGAGCTGTTTTTT,CASSLVNRARTGELFF
TRBD1,.,TRBV5-6,TRBJ1-2,TGTGCCAGCAGCTTAGGCAGGGGGCCATATGGCTACACCTTC,CASSLGRGPYGYTF
TRBD1,.,TRBV7-2,TRBJ1-2,TGTGCCGGCAGCCCGGACAGGGCCTCCTATGGCTACACCTTC,CAGSPDRASYGYTF
.,few,TRBV29-1,TRBJ2-7,TGCAGCGTTGCTAACCTGGTTCATCCGGGAAGGGAGCAGTACTTC,CSVANLVHPGREQYF
.,.,TRBV7-2,TRBJ2-1,TGTGCCAGCAGCTTAGTTTTTCCGGGGGCAGGCAATGAGCAGTTCTTC,CASSLVFPGAGNEQFF
.,.,TRBV20-1,TRBJ1-2,TGCAGTGCTAGTGAGGTTAACTATGGCTACACCTTC,CSASEVNYGYTF
TRBD1,.,TRBV7-2,TRBJ1-2,TGTGCCAGCAGGCCTAGACAGGGCTCCTCAGGCTACACCTTC,CASRPRQGSSGYTF
TRBD1,few,TRBV10-3,TRBJ1-1,TGTGCCATCAGCAACAGGGGCGGGGGAAGCACTGAAGCTTTCTTT,CAISNRGGGSTEAFF
.,.,TRBV29-1,TRBJ2-5,TGCAGCCTAAGGGGGACGGAGACCCAGTACTTC,CSLRGTETQYF
.,.,TRBV29-1,TRBJ2-1,TGCAGCGTTGGGGAAATAGACAGTGAACTTTCCTACAATGAGCAGTTCTTC,CSVGEIDSELSYNEQFF
TRBD2,.,TRBV20-1,TRBJ2-3,TGCAGTGCTAGACTTAGCGGGGGGGCTACAGATACGCAGTATTTT,CSARLSGGATDTQYF
TRBD1,.,TRBV20-1,TRBJ1-4,TGCAGTGCTACCGGACAGGGAGGGGAAAAACTGTTTTTT,CSATGQGGEKLFF
.,.,TRBV15,TRBJ2-3,TGTGCCACCAGCAGAGACGGGGGTAGCACAGATACGCAGTATTTT,CATSRDGGSTDTQYF